The TCR beta chain described here comes from a study of patients and donors after allogeneic stem cell transplantation. V was trimmed by 0 bases and J by 5 bases, leaving 11 bases between them. This CDR3 is 15 amino acids long. Germline values: CDR1 MGHRA, CDR2 YSYEKL. TCRdb reprocessed the RT-PCR reads with MiXCR, giving one entry per CDR3 protein. The sample carries a few hundred thousand distinct CDR3 sequences, about 37% recorded once. The material sequenced was blood, either unsorted or a sorted T cell fraction (not recorded which). The chain joins TRBV4-1 to TRBJ2-1; D is unclear. This receptor was obtained from a human donor who was either an allogeneic HSCT recipient or a stem cell or donor lymphocyte infusion donor (not recorded which). It is not recorded whose cells these are; they may come from a transplant donor. The CDR3 coding sequence is TGCGCCAGCAGCCAAGATTGGGTAGGAGACAATGAGCAGTTCTTC. It yields the protein CASSQDWVGDNEQFF.